These 18 T cell receptor beta chains came from one sample sequenced in a study of blood T cell repertoires in COVID-19. Generated by immunoSEQ multiplex PCR, the TCRdb table keeps only in-frame clones and is missing some. The sample includes around 430,000 clones, approximately 90% of them seen just once. Sequenced sample: PBMCs or T cells enriched from blood (not recorded which). Source of these receptors: a woman between 50 and 59 years old who had recovered from COVID-19.

This clone showed up just once. The J gene is TRBJ1-1, the V gene TRBV7-9; TRBD1 aligns across 7 bases. CDR3 size: 14 residues. The germline V gene encodes CDR1 SEHNR and CDR2 FQNEAQ (reference sequence). V was pared by 5 bases and J by 3 bases, with 6 bases of the junction left unmatched. For the CDR3, the DNA is TGTGCCAGCAGCCGACAGGGACGGGACACTGAAGCTTTCTTT. Protein product: CASSRQGRDTEAFF.

The chain uses TRBV6-5 and TRBJ1-1; 8 nucleotides line up with TRBD1. Trimming at V came to 7 bases and at J to 6 bases, leaving 7 bases not matched to a gene. The CDR3 is made up of 13 amino acids. The germline CDR1 and CDR2 sequences are MNHEY and SVGAGI. The CDR3 DNA reads TGTGCCAGCAACGGACAGGGTGGATCTGAAGCTTTCTTT. It codes for CASNGQGGSEAFF.

The V and J genes are TRBV19 and TRBJ2-1, with 10 bases matching TRBD2. The CDR3 has 15 residues. The germline V gene encodes CDR1 LNHDA and CDR2 SQIVND (reference sequence). J was trimmed by 4 bases and V by 7 bases; bases with no gene match: 7. CDR3 in amino acids: CASTRAGGLYNEQFF. Written as DNA, the CDR3 is TGTGCCAGTACCCGAGCGGGGGGGCTATACAATGAGCAGTTCTTC.

The CDR3 region has the DNA TGTGCCAGCAGCCCACTGCCGGACAGAAACTATGGCTACACCTTC. Translated: CASSPLPDRNYGYTF. The chain carries TRBV11-2 and TRBJ1-2; D is perhaps TRBD1 (6 bases). The CDR3 loop spans 15 amino acids. The ends were cut back, 5 bases at V and 2 bases at J, with 15 bases in the middle. CDR1 and CDR2 (germline): SGHAT, FQNNGV.

This clone has only one observation. This chain joins TRBV7-2 and TRBJ2-7; no definite D call. The V end was cut by 2 bases, the J end by 5 bases, with 4 bases between. This CDR3 contains 11 residues. CDR1 is SGHTA and CDR2 is FQGNSA in the germline V gene. This chain's CDR3 is CASSLYHEQYF. The DNA for the CDR3 is TGTGCCAGCAGCTTATATCACGAGCAGTACTTC.

This clone was seen a handful of times. This chain joins TRBV29-1 and TRBJ2-5; tentative D call: TRBD1 (5 bases). The V and J ends lost 6 bases and 4 bases respectively, with 21 bases between them. The CDR3 extends over 15 amino acids. CDR1 is SQVTM and CDR2 is ANQGSEA in the germline V gene. The CDR3 loop is CSVALLQVVGETQYF. The CDR3 bases are TGCAGCGTCGCACTATTACAGGTAGTAGGAGAGACCCAGTACTTC.

This clone is a singleton in its sample. V and J are TRBV5-1 and TRBJ1-2; the D gene is possibly TRBD1 (6 bases). The V end lost 6 bases, the J end lost 0 bases, and 15 bases lay between the germline ends. Germline V CDR1 and CDR2: SGHRS, YFSETQ. The CDR3 consists of 15 residues. As DNA, the CDR3 is TGCGCCAGCAAGAAAAGGACAGACACTAACTATGGCTACACCTTC. Amino acids: CASKKRTDTNYGYTF.

The CDR3 is CASSQDWATGGIHTEAFF. CDR3 DNA sequence: TGCGCCAGCAGCCAAGATTGGGCGACAGGGGGCATTCACACTGAAGCTTTCTTT. V gene TRBV4-1 combines with J gene TRBJ1-1; 10 bases match TRBD1. The CDR3 runs to 18 residues. V lost 0 bases and J lost 3; bases outside the gene matches: 10. CDR1 and CDR2 from the germline V gene are MGHRA and YSYEKL.

The V gene is TRBV14, the J gene TRBJ2-5; a weak D match, TRBD2 (5 bases). V was trimmed by 3 bases and J by 5 bases, leaving 13 bases between them. CDR1 is SGHDN and CDR2 is FVKESK in the germline V gene. This CDR3 comprises 14 residues. The CDR3 protein is CASSHPRGSETQYF. The CDR3 DNA follows: TGTGCCAGCAGCCACCCACGGGGTTCTGAGACCCAGTACTTC.

This clone was detected only a few times. The chain combines TRBV5-8 with TRBJ1-1; D not certain. The germline V and J ends were trimmed by 2 bases and 1 base, with 15 bases remaining between them. The germline gives CDR1 SGHTS, CDR2 YDEGEE. The CDR3 totals 16 residues. The CDR3 here is CASSLITGTGNTEAFF. The CDR3 bases are TGTGCCAGCAGCTTAATTACCGGTACGGGGAACACTGAAGCTTTCTTT.

V usage is TRBV6-5 and J usage is TRBJ1-1; D remains unclear. The CDR3 is 12 amino acids. Germline-derived CDR1 and CDR2 are MNHEY and SVGAGI. V dropped 6 bases and J dropped 8 bases, with 13 bases sitting between them. The CDR3 DNA reads as TGTGCCAGCAGCCCCCCCGAGGGCGAAGCTTTCTTT. Its protein is CASSPPEGEAFF.

The chain carries TRBV6-5 and TRBJ1-1; 10 bases match TRBD1. Trimming removed 6 bases from V and 5 bases from J; junction bases left unmatched: 6. The CDR3 consists of 14 residues. CDR1 and CDR2 from the germline V gene are MNHEY and SVGAGI. CDR3 DNA: TGTGCCAGCAGCCGGGACAGGGGTAGAACTGAAGCTTTCTTT. It yields the protein CASSRDRGRTEAFF.

J is TRBJ2-5 and V is TRBV9; D might be TRBD2 (5 bases). The CDR3 covers 14 residues. Germline assignment: CDR1 SGDLS and CDR2 YYNGEE. Trimming shortened V by 2 bases and J by 4 bases, and 12 bases separated the two germline ends. CDR3 sequence: CASSVGGGLETQYF. CDR3 DNA: TGTGCCAGCAGCGTCGGTGGCGGGTTAGAGACCCAGTACTTC.

V is TRBV5-1 and J is TRBJ1-5; D uncertain. The CDR3 runs to 14 residues. The V gene's germline CDR1 is SGHRS and CDR2 YFSETQ. The V and J ends lost 0 bases and 0 bases respectively, with 4 bases between them. The CDR3 nucleotides read TGCGCCAGCAGCTTGGGTTATAGCAATCAGCCCCAGCATTTT. Encoded protein: CASSLGYSNQPQHF. The variable domain in full, completed from reference TRBV5-1 and TRBJ1-5, reads KAGVTQTPRYLIKTRGQQVTLSCSPISGHRSVSWYQQTPGQGLQFLFEYFSETQRNKGNFPGRFSGRQFSNSRSEMNVSTLELGDSALYLCASSLGYSNQPQHFGDGTRLSIL.

The CDR3: CASSFSGVLGNTIYF. The CDR3 DNA sequence: TGTGCCAGCAGCTTTTCGGGGGTTCTAGGAAACACCATATATTTT. The gene calls are TRBV12-1 and TRBJ1-3. TRBV12-1 is assigned pseudogene status. The CDR3 length is 15 residues.

The rearrangement joins TRBV4-2 to TRBJ2-3; no clear D gene. The germline CDR1 and CDR2 sequences are LGHNA and YNFKEQ. CDR3 length: 15 residues. Trimming stripped 1 base from V and 2 bases from J, with 10 bases between. In DNA, the CDR3 is TGTGCCAGCAGCCAAGCTGGAAGCGACACAGATACGCAGTATTTT. This sequence encodes CASSQAGSDTDTQYF.

V is TRBV27 and J is TRBJ1-1; TRBD1 matches at 7 bases. This CDR3 spans 14 amino acids. V lost 5 bases, J lost 4 bases, and 7 bases stayed unmatched. Germline V gene data show CDR1 as MNHEY and CDR2 as SMNVEV (reference sequence). CDR3 amino acids: CASSPDRVATEAFF. The CDR3 DNA sequence: TGTGCCAGCAGTCCCGACAGGGTCGCCACTGAAGCTTTCTTT.

The CDR3 nucleotides read TGTGCCAGCAGCCAAGGGGCTAGGGGGGGGCAGGAGACCCAGTACTTC. Protein: CASSQGARGGQETQYF. The V and J genes are TRBV4-2 and TRBJ2-5, with a possible D match to TRBD2 (7 bases). Germline V gives CDR1 LGHNA, CDR2 YNFKEQ. Trimming removed 1 base at V and 5 bases at J, with 17 bases between. CDR3 length: 16 amino acids.